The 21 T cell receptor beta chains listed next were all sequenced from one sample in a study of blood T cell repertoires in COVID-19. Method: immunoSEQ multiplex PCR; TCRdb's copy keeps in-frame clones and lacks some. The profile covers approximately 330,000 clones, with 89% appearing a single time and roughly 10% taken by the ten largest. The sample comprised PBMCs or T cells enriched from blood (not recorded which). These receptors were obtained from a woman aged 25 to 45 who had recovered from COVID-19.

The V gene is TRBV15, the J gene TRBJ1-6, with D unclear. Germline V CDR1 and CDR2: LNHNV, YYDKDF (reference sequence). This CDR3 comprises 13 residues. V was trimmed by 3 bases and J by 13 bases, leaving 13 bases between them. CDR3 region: CATSRYAGTPLHF. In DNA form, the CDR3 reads TGTGCCACCAGCAGGTATGCGGGAACGCCCCTCCACTTT.

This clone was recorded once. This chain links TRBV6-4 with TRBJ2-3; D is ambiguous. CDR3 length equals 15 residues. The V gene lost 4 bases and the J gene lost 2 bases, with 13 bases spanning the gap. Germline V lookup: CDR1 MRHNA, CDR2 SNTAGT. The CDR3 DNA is TGTGCCAGCAGTGTTGGGCGAGAAGCCACAGATACGCAGTATTTT. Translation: CASSVGREATDTQYF.

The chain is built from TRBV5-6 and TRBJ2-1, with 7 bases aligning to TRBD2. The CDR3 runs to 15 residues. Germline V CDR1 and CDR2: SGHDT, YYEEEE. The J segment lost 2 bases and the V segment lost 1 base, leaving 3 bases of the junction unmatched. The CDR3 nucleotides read TGTGCCAGCAGCTTGACTAGCGACACCTACAATGAGCAGTTCTTC. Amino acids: CASSLTSDTYNEQFF.

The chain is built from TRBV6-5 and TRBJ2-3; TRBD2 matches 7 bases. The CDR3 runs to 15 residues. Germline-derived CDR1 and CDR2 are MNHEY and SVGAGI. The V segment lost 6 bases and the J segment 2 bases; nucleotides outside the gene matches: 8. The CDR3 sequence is CASSPPRGTTDTQYF. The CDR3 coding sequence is TGTGCCAGCAGCCCGCCGCGGGGGACCACAGATACGCAGTATTTT.

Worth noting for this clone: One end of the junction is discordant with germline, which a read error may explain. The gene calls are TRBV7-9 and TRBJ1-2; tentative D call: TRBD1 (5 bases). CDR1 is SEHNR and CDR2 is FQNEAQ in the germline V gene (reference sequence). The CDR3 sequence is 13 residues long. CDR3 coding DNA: TGTGCCAGCAGCCTAGCACAGGACTATGGCTACACCTTC. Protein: CASSLAQDYGYTF.

CDR3 nucleotide sequence: TGTGCCAGCAGTGGACTAGCGGGAGGAGGGGCCCCAGATACGCAGTATTTT. This gives the protein CASSGLAGGGAPDTQYF. The chain couples TRBV3-1 (or the pseudogene TRBV3-2) to TRBJ2-3, with TRBD2 matching over 14 bases. Germline V gene lookup returns CDR1 LGHDT and CDR2 YNNKEL (reference sequence). CDR3 length: 17 residues. Unmatched junction bases numbered 9, after V lost 6 bases and J lost 4 bases.

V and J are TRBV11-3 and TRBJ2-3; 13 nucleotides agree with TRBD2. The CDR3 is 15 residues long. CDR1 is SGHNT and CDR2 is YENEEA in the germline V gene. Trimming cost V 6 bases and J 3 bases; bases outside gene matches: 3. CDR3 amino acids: CASSLLAGGTDTQYF. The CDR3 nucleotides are TGTGCCAGCAGTCTACTAGCGGGAGGGACAGATACGCAGTATTTT. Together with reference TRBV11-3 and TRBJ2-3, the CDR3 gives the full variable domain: EAGVVQSPRYKIIEKKQPVAFWCNPISGHNTLYWYLQNLGQGPELLIRYENEEAVDDSQLPKDRFSAERLKGVDSTLKIQPAELGDSAVYLCASSLLAGGTDTQYFGPGTRLTVL.

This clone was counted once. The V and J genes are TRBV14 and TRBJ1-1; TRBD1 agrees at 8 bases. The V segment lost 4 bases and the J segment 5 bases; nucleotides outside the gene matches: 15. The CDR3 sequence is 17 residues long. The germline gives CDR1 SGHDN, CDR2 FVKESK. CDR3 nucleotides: TGTGCCAGCAGCCCCCGGACAGGGACGGGCGGTTGGACTGAAGCTTTCTTT. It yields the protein CASSPRTGTGGWTEAFF.

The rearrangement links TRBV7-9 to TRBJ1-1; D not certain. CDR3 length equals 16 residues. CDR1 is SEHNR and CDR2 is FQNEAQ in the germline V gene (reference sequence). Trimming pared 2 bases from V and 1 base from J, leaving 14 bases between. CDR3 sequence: CASSLYPPRENTEAFF. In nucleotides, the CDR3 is TGTGCCAGCAGCTTATATCCTCCCCGGGAGAACACTGAAGCTTTCTTT. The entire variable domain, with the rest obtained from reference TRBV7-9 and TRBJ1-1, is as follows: DTGVSQNPRHKITKRGQNVTFRCDPISEHNRLYWYRQTLGQGPEFLTYFQNEAQLEKSRLLSDRFSAERPKGSFSTLEIQRTEQGDSAMYLCASSLYPPRENTEAFFGQGTRLTVV.

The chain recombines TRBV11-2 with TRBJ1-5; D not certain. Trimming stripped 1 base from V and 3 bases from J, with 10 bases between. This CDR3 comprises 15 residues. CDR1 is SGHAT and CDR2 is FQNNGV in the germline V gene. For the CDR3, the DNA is TGTGCCAGCAGCTTAGGGGAAGGACTCAATCAGCCCCAGCATTTT. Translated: CASSLGEGLNQPQHF. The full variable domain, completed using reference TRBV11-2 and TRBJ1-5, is EAGVAQSPRYKIIEKRQSVAFWCNPISGHATLYWYQQILGQGPKLLIQFQNNGVVDDSQLPKDRFSAERLKGVDSTLKIQPAKLEDSAVYLCASSLGEGLNQPQHFGDGTRLSIL.

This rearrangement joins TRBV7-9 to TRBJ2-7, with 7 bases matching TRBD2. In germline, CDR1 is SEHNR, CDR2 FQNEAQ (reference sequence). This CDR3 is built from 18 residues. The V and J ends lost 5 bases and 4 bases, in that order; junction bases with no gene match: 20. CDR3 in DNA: TGTGCCAGCAGCCCGGATCCGACAAGGTTGGGAGGGAGGTACGAGCAGTACTTC. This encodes CASSPDPTRLGGRYEQYF.

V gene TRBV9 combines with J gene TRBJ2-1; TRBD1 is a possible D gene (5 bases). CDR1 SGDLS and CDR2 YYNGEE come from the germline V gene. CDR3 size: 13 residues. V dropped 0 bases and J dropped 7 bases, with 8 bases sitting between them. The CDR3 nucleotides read TGTGCCAGCAGCGTAGTTCAGGGAAATGAGCAGTTCTTC. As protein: CASSVVQGNEQFF.

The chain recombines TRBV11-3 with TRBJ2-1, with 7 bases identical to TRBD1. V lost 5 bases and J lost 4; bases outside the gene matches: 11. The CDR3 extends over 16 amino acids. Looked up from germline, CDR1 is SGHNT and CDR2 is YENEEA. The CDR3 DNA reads TGTGCCAGCAGCCCGAGGGGGCAGGTGCGGTACAATGAGCAGTTCTTC. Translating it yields CASSPRGQVRYNEQFF.

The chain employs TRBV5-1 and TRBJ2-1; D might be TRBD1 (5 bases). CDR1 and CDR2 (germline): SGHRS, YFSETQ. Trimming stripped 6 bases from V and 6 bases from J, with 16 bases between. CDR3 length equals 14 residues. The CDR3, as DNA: TGCGCCAGCACCCAGGACACGCCTTTCAATGAGCAGTTCTTC. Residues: CASTQDTPFNEQFF.

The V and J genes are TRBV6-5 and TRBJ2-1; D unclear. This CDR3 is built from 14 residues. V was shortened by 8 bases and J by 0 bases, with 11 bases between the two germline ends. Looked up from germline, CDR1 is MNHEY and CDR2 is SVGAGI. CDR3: CASRSLRSYNEQFF. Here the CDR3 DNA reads TGTGCCAGCCGATCACTACGCTCCTACAATGAGCAGTTCTTC.

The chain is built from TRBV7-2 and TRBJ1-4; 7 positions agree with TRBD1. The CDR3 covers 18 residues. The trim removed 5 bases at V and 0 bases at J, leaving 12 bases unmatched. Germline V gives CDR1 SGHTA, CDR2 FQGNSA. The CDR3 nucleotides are TGTGCCAGCAGCATCACAGGGTCAGGGGGTGCAACTAATGAAAAACTGTTTTTT. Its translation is CASSITGSGGATNEKLFF. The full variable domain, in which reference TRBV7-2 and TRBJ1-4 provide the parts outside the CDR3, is GAGVSQSPSNKVTEKGKDVELRCDPISGHTALYWYRQSLGQGLEFLIYFQGNSAPDKSGLPSDRFSAERTGGSVSTLTIQRTQQEDSAVYLCASSITGSGGATNEKLFFGSGTQLSVL.

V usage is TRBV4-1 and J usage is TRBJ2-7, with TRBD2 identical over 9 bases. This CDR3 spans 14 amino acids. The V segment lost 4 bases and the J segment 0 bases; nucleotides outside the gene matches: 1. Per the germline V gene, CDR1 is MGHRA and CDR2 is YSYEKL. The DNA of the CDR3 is TGCGCCAGCAGCCGACTAGCGGACTCCTACGAGCAGTACTTC. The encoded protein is CASSRLADSYEQYF.

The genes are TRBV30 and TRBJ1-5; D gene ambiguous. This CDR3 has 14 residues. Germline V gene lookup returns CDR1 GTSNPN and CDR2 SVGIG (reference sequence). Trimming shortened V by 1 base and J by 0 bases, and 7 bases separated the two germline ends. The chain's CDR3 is CAWSGSVSNQPQHF. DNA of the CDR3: TGTGCCTGGAGTGGATCAGTTAGCAATCAGCCCCAGCATTTT.

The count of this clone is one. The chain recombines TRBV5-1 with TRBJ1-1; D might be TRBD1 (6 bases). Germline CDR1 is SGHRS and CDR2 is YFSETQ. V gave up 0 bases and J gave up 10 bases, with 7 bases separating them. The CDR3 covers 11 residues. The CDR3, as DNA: TGCGCCAGCAGCTTGGGCAGGGGAGCTTTCTTT. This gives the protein CASSLGRGAFF.

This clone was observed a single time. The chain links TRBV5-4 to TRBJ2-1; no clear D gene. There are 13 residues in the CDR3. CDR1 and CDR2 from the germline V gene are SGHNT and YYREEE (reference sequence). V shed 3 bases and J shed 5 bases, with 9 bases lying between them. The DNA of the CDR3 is TGTGCCAGCAGCTGGGCCGGTCACAATGAGCAGTTCTTC. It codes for CASSWAGHNEQFF.

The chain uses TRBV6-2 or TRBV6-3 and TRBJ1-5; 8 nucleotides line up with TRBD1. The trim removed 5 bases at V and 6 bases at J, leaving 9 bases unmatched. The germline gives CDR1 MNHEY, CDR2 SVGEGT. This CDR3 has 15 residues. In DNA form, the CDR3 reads TGTGCCAGCAGTAGAGGGACAGGAGGAGGTCAGCCCCAGCATTTT. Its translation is CASSRGTGGGQPQHF.